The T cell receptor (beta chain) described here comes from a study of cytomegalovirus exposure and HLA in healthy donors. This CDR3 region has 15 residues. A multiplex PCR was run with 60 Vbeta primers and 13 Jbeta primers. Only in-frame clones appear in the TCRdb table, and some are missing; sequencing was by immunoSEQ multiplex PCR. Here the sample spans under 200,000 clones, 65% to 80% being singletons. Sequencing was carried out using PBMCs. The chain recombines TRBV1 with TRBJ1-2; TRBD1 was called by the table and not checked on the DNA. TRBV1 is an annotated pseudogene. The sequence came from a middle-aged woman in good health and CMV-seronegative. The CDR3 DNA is TGCACCAGCAGCCTCGGGACAGTCAGGGGATGTGGCTACACCTTC. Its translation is CTSSLGTVRGCGYTF.